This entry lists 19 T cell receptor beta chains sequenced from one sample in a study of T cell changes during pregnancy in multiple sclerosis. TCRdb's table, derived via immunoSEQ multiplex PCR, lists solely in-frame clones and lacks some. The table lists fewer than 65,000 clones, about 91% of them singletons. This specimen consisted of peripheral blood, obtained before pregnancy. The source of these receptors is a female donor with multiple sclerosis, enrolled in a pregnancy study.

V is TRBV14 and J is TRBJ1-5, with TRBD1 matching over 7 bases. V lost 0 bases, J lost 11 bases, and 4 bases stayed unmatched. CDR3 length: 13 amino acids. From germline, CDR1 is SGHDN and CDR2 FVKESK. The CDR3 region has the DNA TGTGCCAGCAGCCAAGATATCAGGGGGACCCAGCATTTT. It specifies CASSQDIRGTQHF.

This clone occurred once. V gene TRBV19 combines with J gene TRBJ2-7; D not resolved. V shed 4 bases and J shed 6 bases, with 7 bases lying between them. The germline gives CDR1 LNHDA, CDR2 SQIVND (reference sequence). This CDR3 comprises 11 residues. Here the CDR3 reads CASSKSGEQYF. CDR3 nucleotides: TGTGCCAGTAGTAAATCGGGCGAGCAGTACTTC.

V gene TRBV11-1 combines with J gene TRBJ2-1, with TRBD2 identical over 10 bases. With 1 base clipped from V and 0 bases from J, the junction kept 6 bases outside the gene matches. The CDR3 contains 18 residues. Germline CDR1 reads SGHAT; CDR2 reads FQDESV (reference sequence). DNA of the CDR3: TGTGCCAGCAGCTTAGAACAGCGGGGGGGAAGCTCCTACAATGAGCAGTTCTTC. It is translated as CASSLEQRGGSSYNEQFF.

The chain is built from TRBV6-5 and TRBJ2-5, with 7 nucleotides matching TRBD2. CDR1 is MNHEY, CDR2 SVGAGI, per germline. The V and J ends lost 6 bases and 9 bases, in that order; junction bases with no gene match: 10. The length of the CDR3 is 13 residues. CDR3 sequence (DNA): TGTGCCAGCAGCTTGGACGGACTAGGGGCCCAGTACTTC. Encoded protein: CASSLDGLGAQYF.

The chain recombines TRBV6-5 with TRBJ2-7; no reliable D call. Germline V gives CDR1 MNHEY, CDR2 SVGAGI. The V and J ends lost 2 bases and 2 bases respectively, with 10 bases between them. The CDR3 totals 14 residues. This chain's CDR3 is CASSYGRVAYEQYF. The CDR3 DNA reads TGTGCCAGCAGTTACGGCCGGGTCGCCTACGAGCAGTACTTC.

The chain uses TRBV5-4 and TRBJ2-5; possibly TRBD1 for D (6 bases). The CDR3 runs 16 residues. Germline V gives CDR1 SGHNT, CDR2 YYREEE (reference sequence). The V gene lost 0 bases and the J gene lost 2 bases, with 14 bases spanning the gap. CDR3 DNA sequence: TGTGCCAGCAGCTTGGTCTTGGGCAGGGGTCAAGAGACCCAGTACTTC. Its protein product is CASSLVLGRGQETQYF.

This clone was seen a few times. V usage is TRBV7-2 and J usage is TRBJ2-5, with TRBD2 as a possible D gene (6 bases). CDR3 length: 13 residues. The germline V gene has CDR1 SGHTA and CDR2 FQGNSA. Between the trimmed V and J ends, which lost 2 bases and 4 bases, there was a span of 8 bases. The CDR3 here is CASSLRDSETQYF. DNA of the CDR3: TGTGCCAGCAGCTTAAGGGACTCAGAGACCCAGTACTTC.

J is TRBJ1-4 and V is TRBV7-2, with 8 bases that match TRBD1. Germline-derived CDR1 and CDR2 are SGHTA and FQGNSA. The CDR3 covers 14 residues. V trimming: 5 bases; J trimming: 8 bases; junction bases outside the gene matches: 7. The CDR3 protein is CASSLGQGEEKLFF. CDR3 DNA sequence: TGTGCCAGCAGCCTCGGACAGGGAGAAGAAAAACTGTTTTTT.

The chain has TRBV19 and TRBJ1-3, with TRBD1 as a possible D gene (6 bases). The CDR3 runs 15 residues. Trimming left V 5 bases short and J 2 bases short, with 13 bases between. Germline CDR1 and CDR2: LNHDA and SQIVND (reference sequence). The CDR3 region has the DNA TGTGCCAGTAGTGTTGACGGGACAACTGGAAACACCATATATTTT. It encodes CASSVDGTTGNTIYF.

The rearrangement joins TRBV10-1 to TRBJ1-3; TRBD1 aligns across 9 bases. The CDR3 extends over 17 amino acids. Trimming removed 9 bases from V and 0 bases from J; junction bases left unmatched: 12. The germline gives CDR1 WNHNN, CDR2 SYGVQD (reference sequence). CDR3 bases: TGCGCCAGAGACGCCGGACAGGGGCTAGGCTCTGGAAACACCATATATTTT. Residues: CARDAGQGLGSGNTIYF.

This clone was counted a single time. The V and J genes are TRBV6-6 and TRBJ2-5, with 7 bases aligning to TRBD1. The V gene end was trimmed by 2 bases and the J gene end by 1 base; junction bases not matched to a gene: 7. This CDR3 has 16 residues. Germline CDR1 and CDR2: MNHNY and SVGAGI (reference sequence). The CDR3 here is CASSYPSAGGQETQYF. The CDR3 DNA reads TGTGCCAGCAGTTACCCCTCGGCAGGGGGCCAAGAGACCCAGTACTTC.

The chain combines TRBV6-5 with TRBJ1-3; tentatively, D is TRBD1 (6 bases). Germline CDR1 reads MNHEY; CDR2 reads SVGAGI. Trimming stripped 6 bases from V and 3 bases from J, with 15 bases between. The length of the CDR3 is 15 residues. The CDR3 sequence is CASSTTGFSGNTIYF. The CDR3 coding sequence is TGTGCCAGCAGCACCACAGGGTTCAGTGGAAACACCATATATTTT.

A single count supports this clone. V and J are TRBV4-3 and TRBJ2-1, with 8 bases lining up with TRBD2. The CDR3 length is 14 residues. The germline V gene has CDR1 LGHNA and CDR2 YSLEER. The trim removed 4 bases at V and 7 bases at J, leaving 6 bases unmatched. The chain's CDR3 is CASSRIGGANEQFF. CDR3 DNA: TGCGCCAGCAGCCGAATCGGGGGGGCGAATGAGCAGTTCTTC.

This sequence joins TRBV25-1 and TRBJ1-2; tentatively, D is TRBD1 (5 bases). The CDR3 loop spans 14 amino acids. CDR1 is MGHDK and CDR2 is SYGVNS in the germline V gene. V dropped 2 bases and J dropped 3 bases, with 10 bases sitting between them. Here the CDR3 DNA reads TGTGCCAGCAGTGAAGGGGGGTCTTACTATGGCTACACCTTC. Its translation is CASSEGGSYYGYTF.

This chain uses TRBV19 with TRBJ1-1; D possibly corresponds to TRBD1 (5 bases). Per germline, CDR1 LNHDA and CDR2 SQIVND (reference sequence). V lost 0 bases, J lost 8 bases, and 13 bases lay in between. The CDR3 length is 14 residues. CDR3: CASSIDSRRTEAFF. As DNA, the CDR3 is TGTGCCAGTAGTATAGATAGTCGACGGACAGAAGCTTTCTTT.

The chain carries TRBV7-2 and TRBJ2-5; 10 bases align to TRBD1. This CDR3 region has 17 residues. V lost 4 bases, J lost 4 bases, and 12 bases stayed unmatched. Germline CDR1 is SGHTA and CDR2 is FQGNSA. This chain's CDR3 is CASSSTPRTGGRETQYF. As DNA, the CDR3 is TGTGCCAGCAGCTCAACTCCGCGGACAGGGGGGCGAGAGACCCAGTACTTC. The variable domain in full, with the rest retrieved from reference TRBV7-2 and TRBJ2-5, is GAGVSQSPSNKVTEKGKDVELRCDPISGHTALYWYRQSLGQGLEFLIYFQGNSAPDKSGLPSDRFSAERTGGSVSTLTIQRTQQEDSAVYLCASSSTPRTGGRETQYFGPGTRLLVL.

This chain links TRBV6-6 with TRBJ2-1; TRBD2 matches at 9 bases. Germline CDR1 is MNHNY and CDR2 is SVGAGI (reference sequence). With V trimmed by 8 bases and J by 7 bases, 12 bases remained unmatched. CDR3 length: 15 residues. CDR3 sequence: CASEELAGPGNEQFF. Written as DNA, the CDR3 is TGTGCCAGCGAGGAGCTAGCGGGGCCGGGGAATGAGCAGTTCTTC.

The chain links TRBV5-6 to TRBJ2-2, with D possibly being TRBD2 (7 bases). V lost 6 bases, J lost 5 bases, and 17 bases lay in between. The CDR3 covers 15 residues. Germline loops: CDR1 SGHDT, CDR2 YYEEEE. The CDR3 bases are TGTGCCAGCAATAGGGGGGGCCCCGGGACCGGGGAGCTGTTTTTT. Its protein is CASNRGGPGTGELFF.

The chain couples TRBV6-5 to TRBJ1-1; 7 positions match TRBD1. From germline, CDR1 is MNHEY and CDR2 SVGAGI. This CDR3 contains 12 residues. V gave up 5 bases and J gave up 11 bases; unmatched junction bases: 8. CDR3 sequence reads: CASSPQGVGAFF. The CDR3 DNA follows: TGTGCCAGCAGTCCGCAGGGGGTGGGGGCTTTCTTT.